Reported below is one TCR beta chain. Its antigen is not known. This entry is derived from a study of T cell responses to AZD1222 COVID-19 vaccine. The method was immunoSEQ multiplex PCR; TCRdb's version includes in-frame clones alone and lacks a portion of them. The sample holds 150,000 to 200,000 clones, about 90% seen once. Regarding the study as a whole: Along spike, vaccine-associated CD4 TCRs were found throughout, with dominance at 160-218 and 743-854. Reports say nearly half of spike-specific TCRs go after unmutated variant regions.

Germline V gene lookup returns CDR1 MGHDK and CDR2 SYGVNS. J gave up 4 bases and V 4 bases, and 3 bases lay outside the gene matches. CDR3 length equals 15 residues. The chain combines TRBV25-1 with TRBJ2-7, with 14 bases identical to TRBD2. The specimen was peripheral blood, collected 28 days after the second AZD1222 dose. The receptor comes from an adult who received the AZD1222 COVID-19 vaccine. CDR3 nucleotides: TGTGCCAGCAGTGGGGGGACTAGCGGGAGTTACGAGCAGTACTTC. It yields the protein CASSGGTSGSYEQYF.